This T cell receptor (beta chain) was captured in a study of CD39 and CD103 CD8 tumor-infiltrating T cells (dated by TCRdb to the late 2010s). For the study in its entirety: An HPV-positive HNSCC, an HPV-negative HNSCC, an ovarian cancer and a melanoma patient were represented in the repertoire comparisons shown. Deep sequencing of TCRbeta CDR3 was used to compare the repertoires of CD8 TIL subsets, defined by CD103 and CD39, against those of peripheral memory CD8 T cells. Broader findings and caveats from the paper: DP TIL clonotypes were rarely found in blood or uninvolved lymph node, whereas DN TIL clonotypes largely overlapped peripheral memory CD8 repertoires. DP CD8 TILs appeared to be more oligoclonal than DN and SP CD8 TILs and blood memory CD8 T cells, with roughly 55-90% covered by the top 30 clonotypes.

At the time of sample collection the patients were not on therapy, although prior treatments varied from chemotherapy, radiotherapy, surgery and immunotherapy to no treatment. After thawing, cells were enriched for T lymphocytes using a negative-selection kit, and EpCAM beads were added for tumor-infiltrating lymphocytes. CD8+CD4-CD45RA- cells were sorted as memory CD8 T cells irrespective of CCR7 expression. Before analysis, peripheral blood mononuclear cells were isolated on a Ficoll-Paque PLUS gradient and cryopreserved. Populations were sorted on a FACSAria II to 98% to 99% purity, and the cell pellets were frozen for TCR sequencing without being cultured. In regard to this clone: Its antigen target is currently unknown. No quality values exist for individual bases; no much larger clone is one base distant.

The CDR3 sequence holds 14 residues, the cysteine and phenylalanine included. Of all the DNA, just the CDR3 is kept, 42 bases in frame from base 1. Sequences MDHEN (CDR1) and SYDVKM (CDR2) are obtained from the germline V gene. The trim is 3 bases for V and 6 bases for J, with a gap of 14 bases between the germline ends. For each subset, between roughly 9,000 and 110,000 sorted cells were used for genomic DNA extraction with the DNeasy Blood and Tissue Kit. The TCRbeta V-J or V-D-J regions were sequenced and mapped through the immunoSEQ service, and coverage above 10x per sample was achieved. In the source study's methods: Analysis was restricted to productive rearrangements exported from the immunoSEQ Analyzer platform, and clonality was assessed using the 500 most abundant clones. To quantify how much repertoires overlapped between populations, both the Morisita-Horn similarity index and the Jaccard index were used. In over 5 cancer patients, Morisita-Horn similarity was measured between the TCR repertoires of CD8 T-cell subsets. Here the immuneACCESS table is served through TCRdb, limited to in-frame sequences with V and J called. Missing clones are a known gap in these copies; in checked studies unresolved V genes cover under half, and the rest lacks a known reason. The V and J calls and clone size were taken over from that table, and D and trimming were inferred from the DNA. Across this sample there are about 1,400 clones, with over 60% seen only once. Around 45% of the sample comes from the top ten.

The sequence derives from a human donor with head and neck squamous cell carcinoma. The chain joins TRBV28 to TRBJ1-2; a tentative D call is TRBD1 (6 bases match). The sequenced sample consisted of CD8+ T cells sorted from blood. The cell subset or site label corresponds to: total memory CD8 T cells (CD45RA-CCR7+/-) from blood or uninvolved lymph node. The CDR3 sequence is CASSFVRTVDGYTF. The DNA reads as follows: TGTGCCAGCAGTTTTGTCCGGACAGTCGATGGCTACACCTTC.